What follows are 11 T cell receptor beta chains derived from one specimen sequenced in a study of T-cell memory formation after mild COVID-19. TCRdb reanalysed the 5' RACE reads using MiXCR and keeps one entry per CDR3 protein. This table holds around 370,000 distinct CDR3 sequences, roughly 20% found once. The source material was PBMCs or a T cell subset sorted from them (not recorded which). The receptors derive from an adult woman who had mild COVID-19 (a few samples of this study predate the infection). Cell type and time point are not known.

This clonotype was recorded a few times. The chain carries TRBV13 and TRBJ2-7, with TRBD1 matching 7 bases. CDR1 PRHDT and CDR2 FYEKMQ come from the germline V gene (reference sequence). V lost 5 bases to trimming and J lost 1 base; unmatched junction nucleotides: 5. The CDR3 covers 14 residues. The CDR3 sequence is CASSNRGISYEQYF. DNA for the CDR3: TGTGCCAGCAGCAACAGGGGAATATCCTACGAGCAGTACTTC.

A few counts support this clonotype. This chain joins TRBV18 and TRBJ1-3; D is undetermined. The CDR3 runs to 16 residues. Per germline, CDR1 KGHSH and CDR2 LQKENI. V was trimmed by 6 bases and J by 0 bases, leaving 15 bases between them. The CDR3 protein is CASSPPGGNSGNTIYF. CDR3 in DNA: TGTGCCAGCTCCCCCCCGGGAGGGAACTCTGGAAACACCATATATTTT.

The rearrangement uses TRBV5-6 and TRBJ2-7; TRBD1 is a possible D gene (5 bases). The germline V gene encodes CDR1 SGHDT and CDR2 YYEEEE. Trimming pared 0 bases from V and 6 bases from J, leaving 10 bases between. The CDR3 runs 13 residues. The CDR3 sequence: CASSLEGRFEQYF. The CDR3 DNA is TGTGCCAGCAGCTTGGAGGGGCGCTTCGAGCAGTACTTC.

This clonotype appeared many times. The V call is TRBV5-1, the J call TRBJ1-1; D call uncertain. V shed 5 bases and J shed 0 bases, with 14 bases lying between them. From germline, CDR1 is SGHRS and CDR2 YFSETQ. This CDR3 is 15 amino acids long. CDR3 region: CASRSGNGLNTEAFF. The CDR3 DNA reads TGCGCCAGCAGGTCCGGGAACGGATTGAACACTGAAGCTTTCTTT. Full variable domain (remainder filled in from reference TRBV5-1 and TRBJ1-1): KAGVTQTPRYLIKTRGQQVTLSCSPISGHRSVSWYQQTPGQGLQFLFEYFSETQRNKGNFPGRFSGRQFSNSRSEMNVSTLELGDSALYLCASRSGNGLNTEAFFGQGTRLTVV.

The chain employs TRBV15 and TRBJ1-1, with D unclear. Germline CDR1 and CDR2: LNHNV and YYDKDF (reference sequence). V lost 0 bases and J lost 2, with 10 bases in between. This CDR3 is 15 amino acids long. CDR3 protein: CATSRDFLGNTEAFF. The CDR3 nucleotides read TGTGCCACCAGCAGAGATTTTCTCGGAAACACTGAAGCTTTCTTT. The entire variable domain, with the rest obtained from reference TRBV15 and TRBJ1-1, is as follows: DAMVIQNPRYQVTQFGKPVTLSCSQTLNHNVMYWYQQKSSQAPKLLFHYYDKDFNNEADTPDNFQSRRPNTSFCFLDIRSPGLGDTAMYLCATSRDFLGNTEAFFGQGTRLTVV.

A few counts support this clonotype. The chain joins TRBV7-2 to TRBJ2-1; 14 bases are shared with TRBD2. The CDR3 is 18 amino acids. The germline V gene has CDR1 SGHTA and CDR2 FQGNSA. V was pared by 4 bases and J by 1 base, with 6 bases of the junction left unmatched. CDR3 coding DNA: TGTGCCAGCAGCTGGGGACTAGCGGGAGTACAATCCTACAATGAGCAGTTCTTC. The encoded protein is CASSWGLAGVQSYNEQFF.

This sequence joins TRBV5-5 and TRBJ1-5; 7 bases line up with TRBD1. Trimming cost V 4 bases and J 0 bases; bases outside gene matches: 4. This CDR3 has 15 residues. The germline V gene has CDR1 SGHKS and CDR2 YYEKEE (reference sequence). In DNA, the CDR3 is TGTGCCAGCAGCCCGGGACAGAATAGCAATCAGCCCCAGCATTTT. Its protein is CASSPGQNSNQPQHF.

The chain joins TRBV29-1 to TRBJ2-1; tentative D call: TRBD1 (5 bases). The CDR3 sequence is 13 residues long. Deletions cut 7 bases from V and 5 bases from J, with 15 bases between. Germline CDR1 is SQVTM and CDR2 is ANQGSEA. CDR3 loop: CSATSRVHNEQFF. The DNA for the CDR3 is TGCAGCGCCACGTCCAGGGTCCACAATGAGCAGTTCTTC.

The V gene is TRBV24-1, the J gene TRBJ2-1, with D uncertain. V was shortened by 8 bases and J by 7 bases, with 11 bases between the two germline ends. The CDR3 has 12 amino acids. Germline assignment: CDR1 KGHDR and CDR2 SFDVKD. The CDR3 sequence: CATKDASNEQFF. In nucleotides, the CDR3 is TGTGCCACCAAGGACGCCTCAAATGAGCAGTTCTTC.

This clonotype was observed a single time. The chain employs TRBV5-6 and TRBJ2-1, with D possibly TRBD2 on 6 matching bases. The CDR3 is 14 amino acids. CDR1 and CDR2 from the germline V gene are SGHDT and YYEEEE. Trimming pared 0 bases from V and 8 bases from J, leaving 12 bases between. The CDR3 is CASSLVLALHEQFF. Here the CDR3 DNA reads TGTGCCAGCAGCTTGGTACTAGCACTGCATGAGCAGTTCTTC.

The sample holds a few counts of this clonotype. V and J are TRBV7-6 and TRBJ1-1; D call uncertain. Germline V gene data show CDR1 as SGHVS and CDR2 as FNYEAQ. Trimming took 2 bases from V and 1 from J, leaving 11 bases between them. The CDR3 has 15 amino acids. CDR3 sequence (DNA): TGTGCCAGCAGCTTATTAGCCGGTTCGAACACTGAAGCTTTCTTT. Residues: CASSLLAGSNTEAFF.